This passage covers 12 T cell receptor beta chains from one sample sequenced in a study of blood T cell repertoires in COVID-19. TCRdb keeps only in-frame clones here, not all; method: immunoSEQ multiplex PCR. This sample has around 68,000 clones, with under 85% found just once. Sequencing input: peripheral blood. The source of these receptors is a woman aged 45-65 years with acute or convalescent COVID-19.

The rearrangement links TRBV19 to TRBJ2-2; 7 bases are shared with TRBD1. Germline lookup yields CDR1 LNHDA and CDR2 SQIVND (reference sequence). The length of the CDR3 is 14 residues. The junction had 3 bases not matched to a gene; V was cut back by 4 bases and J by 4 bases. As DNA, the CDR3 is TGTGCCAGTAGTACGACAGGGTTCACCGGGGAGCTGTTTTTT. This gives the protein CASSTTGFTGELFF.

The CDR3 here is CASARPRGLAKPTDTQYF. The CDR3 bases are TGTGCCAGTGCGCGCCCTAGGGGGCTAGCCAAACCCACAGATACGCAGTATTTT. The V call is TRBV2, the J call TRBJ2-3, with TRBD1 matching over 7 bases. Germline lookup yields CDR1 SNHLY and CDR2 FYNNEI. The V segment lost 9 bases and the J segment 2 bases; nucleotides outside the gene matches: 20. CDR3 length: 18 residues.

The chain combines TRBV5-1 with TRBJ1-2; D may be TRBD1 (5 bases). V gave up 2 bases and J gave up 5 bases, with 7 bases separating them. The germline V gene encodes CDR1 SGHRS and CDR2 YFSETQ. CDR3 size: 12 residues. This chain's CDR3 is CASSFDRYGYTF. The CDR3 nucleotides are TGCGCCAGCAGCTTCGACAGATATGGCTACACCTTC.

The rearrangement links TRBV18 to TRBJ2-3; 9 nucleotides match TRBD2. Germline V lookup: CDR1 KGHSH, CDR2 LQKENI. After removal of 6 bases from V and 2 bases from J, the junction contained 3 bases not matched to a gene. The CDR3 has 14 amino acids. The CDR3 region has the DNA TGTGCCAGCTCGCTAGCGGGGCTCACAGATACGCAGTATTTT. Translated: CASSLAGLTDTQYF.

This clone was counted only a few times. The V call is TRBV24-1, the J call TRBJ2-1, with 7 bases identical to TRBD1. The V gene's germline CDR1 is KGHDR and CDR2 SFDVKD. J gave up 4 bases and V 9 bases, and 8 bases lay outside the gene matches. The CDR3 has 14 residues. The CDR3 loop is CATSRQGSYNEQFF. As DNA, the CDR3 is TGTGCCACCTCCCGACAGGGAAGTTACAATGAGCAGTTCTTC.

This clone was observed a handful of times. The rearrangement links TRBV5-6 to TRBJ2-7, with TRBD1 as a possible D gene (6 bases). V lost 6 bases to trimming and J lost 5 bases, with 15 bases between them. The CDR3 runs 13 residues. The germline gives CDR1 SGHDT, CDR2 YYEEEE. The CDR3, as DNA: TGTGCCAGCAAGGGGGTGAAGTCGGACGAGCAGTACTTC. Translation: CASKGVKSDEQYF.

This clone was seen a single time. The chain is built from TRBV24-1 and TRBJ1-1, with D tentatively TRBD1 (6 bases). V was cut by 6 bases and J by 5 bases, with 12 bases left in between. CDR3 size: 13 residues. In germline, CDR1 is KGHDR, CDR2 SFDVKD. CDR3 sequence: CATSSGVGTEAFF. CDR3 nucleotide sequence: TGTGCCACCAGTTCAGGGGTGGGAACTGAAGCTTTCTTT.

This clone was counted a single time. The chain recombines TRBV2 with TRBJ2-7, with 12 bases matching TRBD2. V lost 5 bases to trimming and J lost 4 bases; unmatched junction nucleotides: 3. The CDR3 extends over 14 amino acids. Germline assignment: CDR1 SNHLY and CDR2 FYNNEI. The CDR3 here is CASSLTSGSYEQYF. The CDR3 coding sequence is TGTGCCAGCAGTTTGACTAGCGGGAGTTACGAGCAGTACTTC.

The chain recombines TRBV7-2 with TRBJ2-5; 7 bases are a match to TRBD2. Germline V lookup: CDR1 SGHTA, CDR2 FQGNSA. V was clipped by 3 bases and J by 2 bases; unmatched bases: 18. The CDR3 covers 19 residues. The CDR3 sequence is CASSLGQGVPSGEQETQYF. The CDR3 DNA sequence: TGTGCCAGCAGCTTGGGGCAGGGTGTTCCCAGCGGGGAACAAGAGACCCAGTACTTC.

The CDR3 bases are TGTGCCAGCAGCCAAGAGGTCCGGGAGGCTAACTATGGCTACACCTTC. Amino acid sequence: CASSQEVREANYGYTF. The chain is built from TRBV3-1 (or the pseudogene TRBV3-2) and TRBJ1-2; D is undetermined. CDR1 LGHDT and CDR2 YNNKEL come from the germline V gene (reference sequence). The CDR3 covers 16 residues. Between the trimmed V and J ends, which lost 0 bases and 0 bases, there was a span of 11 bases.

The J gene is TRBJ1-2, the V gene TRBV5-8, with 7 bases aligning to TRBD1. Germline lookup yields CDR1 SGHTS and CDR2 YDEGEE. Trimming took 4 bases from V and 4 from J; bases not matched to a gene: 10. CDR3 length: 15 residues. CDR3 DNA: TGTGCCAGCAGCACTGAGGACAGGCGCCTCTATGGCTACACCTTC. Translating gives CASSTEDRRLYGYTF.

The chain couples TRBV7-6 to TRBJ2-2, with 10 positions matching TRBD1. V dropped 5 bases and J dropped 5; count of bases not matched to a gene: 8. Germline CDR1 SGHVS, CDR2 FNYEAQ. This CDR3 is built from 16 residues. The CDR3 is CASSQRTGGWTGELFF. The CDR3, as DNA: TGTGCCAGCAGCCAGAGGACAGGGGGTTGGACCGGGGAGCTGTTTTTT.